The source of this T cell receptor (beta chain) is a study of T cell responses to AZD1222 COVID-19 vaccine. Libraries were prepared by immunoSEQ multiplex PCR; TCRdb keeps only in-frame clonotypes and omits some of them. The sample includes around 120,000 clones, about nine tenths seen only once; the top ten take about 4.5%. Concerning this clone: The antigen is undetermined.

Broader study findings: Within unmutated variant regions lay the reported targets of nearly half of spike-specific TCRs. Regions 160-218 and 743-854 dominated among vaccine-associated CD4 TCRs spanning spike. Clonal diversity was possibly underestimated; the donors were predominantly white British and more often female. Repertoire sampling was restricted to post-peak T cell response timepoints.

The germline V gene encodes CDR1 MDHEN and CDR2 SYDVKM. CDR3 length: 12 amino acids. V was cut by 4 bases and J by 6 bases, with 9 bases left in between. The source material was peripheral blood, sampled on day 0 of AZD1222 vaccination. The sequence came from an adult in good health. This rearrangement joins TRBV28 to TRBJ1-1; no clear D gene. For the CDR3, the DNA is TGTGCCAGCAGTTACGGGAAAGCTGAAGCTTTCTTT. Protein: CASSYGKAEAFF.